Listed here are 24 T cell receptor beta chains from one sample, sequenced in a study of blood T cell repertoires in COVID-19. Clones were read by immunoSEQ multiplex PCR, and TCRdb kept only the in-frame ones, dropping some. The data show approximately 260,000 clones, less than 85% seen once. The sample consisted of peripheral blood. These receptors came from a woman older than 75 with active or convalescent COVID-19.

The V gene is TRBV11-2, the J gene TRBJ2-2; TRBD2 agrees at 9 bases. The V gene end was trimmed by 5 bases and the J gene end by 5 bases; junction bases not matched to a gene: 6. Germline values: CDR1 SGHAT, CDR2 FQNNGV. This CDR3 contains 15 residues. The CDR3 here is CASSPGLARTGELFF. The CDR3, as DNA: TGTGCCAGCAGCCCCGGACTAGCGAGGACCGGGGAGCTGTTTTTT.

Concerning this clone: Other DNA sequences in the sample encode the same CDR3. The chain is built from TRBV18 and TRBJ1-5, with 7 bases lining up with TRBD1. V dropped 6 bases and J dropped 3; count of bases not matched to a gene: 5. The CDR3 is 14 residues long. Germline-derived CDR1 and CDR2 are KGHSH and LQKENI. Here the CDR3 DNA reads TGTGCCAGCTCCCCGGGACAGAACAATCAGCCCCAGCATTTT. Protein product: CASSPGQNNQPQHF.

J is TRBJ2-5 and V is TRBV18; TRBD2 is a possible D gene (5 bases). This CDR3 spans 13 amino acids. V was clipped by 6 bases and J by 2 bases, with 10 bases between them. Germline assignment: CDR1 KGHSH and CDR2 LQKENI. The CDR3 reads CASSGGGQETQYF. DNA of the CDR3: TGTGCCAGCTCCGGCGGAGGTCAAGAGACCCAGTACTTC.

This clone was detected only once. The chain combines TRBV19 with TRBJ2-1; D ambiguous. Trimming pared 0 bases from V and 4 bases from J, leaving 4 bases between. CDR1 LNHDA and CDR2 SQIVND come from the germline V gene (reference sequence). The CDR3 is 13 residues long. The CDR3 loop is CASSIERYNEQFF. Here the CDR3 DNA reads TGTGCCAGTAGTATAGAGAGGTACAATGAGCAGTTCTTC. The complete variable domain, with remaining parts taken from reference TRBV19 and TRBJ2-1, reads DGGITQSPKYLFRKEGQNVTLSCEQNLNHDAMYWYRQDPGQGLRLIYYSQIVNDFQKGDIAEGYSVSREKKESFPLTVTSAQKNPTAFYLCASSIERYNEQFFGPGTRLTVL.

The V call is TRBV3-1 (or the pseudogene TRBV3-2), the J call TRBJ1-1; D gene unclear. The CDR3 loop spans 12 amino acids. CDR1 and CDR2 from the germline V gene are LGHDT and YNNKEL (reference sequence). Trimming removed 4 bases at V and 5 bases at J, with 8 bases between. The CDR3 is CASSLSQTEAFF. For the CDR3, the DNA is TGTGCCAGCAGCCTATCACAGACTGAAGCTTTCTTT.

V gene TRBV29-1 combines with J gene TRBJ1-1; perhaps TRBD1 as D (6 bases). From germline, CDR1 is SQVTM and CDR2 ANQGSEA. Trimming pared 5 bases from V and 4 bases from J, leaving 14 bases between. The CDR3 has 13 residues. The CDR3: CSVTQGWGTEAFF. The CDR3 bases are TGCAGCGTTACACAGGGTTGGGGCACTGAAGCTTTCTTT.

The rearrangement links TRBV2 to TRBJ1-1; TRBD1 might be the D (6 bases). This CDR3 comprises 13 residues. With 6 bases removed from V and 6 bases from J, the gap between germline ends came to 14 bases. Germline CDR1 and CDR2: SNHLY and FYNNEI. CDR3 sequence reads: CASRDMRQAEAFF. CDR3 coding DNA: TGTGCCAGCAGGGATATGAGACAGGCTGAAGCTTTCTTT.

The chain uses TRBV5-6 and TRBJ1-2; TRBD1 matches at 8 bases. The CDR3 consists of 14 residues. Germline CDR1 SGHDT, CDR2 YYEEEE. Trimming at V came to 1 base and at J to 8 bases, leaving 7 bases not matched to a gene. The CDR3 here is CASSLLPGGEGYTF. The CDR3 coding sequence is TGTGCCAGCAGCTTGCTTCCAGGGGGCGAAGGCTACACCTTC.

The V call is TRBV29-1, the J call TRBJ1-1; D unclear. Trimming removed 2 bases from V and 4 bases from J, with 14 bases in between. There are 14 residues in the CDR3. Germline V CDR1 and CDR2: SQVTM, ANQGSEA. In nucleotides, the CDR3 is TGCAGCGTTGAAAGGAGGAACCGGGGCACTGAAGCTTTCTTT. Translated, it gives CSVERRNRGTEAFF.

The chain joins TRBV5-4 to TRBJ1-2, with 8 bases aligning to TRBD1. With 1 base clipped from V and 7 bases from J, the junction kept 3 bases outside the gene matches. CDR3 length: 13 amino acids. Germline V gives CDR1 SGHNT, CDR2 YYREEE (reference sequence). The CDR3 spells CASSLQGAGGYTF. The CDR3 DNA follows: TGTGCCAGCAGCTTGCAGGGGGCAGGTGGCTACACCTTC.

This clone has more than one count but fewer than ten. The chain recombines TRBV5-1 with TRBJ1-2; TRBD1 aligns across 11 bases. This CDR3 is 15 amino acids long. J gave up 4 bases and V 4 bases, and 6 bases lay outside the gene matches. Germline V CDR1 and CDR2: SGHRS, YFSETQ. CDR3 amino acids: CASSLGTGGFYGYTF. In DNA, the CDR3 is TGCGCCAGCAGCCTAGGGACAGGGGGATTCTATGGCTACACCTTC.

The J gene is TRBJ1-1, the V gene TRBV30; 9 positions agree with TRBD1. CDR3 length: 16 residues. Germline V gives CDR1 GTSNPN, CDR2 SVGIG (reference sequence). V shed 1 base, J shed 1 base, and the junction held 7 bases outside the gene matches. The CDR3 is CAWSGDRGTRNTEAFF. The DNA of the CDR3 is TGTGCCTGGAGTGGCGACAGGGGGACAAGGAACACTGAAGCTTTCTTT.

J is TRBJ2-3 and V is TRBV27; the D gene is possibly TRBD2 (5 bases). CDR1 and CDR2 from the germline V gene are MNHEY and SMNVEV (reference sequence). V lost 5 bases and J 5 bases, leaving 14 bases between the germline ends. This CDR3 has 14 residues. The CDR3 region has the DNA TGTGCCAGCAGTCCCAAACTAGTTGAAGATACGCAGTATTTT. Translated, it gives CASSPKLVEDTQYF.

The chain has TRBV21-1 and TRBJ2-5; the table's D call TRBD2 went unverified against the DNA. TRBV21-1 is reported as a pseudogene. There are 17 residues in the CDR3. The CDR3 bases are TGTGCCAGCAGCAAGTATTCCCGGGCGGGAGGAGCAGAGACCCAGTACTTC. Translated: CASSKYSRAGGAETQYF.

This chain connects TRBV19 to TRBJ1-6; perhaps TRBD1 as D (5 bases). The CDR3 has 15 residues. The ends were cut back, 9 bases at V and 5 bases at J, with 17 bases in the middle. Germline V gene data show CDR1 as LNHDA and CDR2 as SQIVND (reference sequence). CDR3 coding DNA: TGTGCCAGCCGAGGTTTCGGGGGAAATAATTCACCCCTCCACTTT. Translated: CASRGFGGNNSPLHF.

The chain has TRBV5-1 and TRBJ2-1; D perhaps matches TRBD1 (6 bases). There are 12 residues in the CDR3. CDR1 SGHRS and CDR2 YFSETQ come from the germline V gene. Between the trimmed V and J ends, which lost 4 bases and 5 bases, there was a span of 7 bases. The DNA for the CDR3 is TGCGCCAGCAGCAGACAGGACAATGAGCAGTTCTTC. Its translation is CASSRQDNEQFF.

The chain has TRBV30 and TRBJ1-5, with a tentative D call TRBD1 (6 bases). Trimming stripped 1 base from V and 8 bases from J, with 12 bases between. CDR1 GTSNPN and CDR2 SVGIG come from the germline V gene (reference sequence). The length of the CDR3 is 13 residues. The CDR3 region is CAWSGQAAEPQHF. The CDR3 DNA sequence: TGTGCCTGGAGTGGACAGGCGGCGGAGCCCCAGCATTTT.

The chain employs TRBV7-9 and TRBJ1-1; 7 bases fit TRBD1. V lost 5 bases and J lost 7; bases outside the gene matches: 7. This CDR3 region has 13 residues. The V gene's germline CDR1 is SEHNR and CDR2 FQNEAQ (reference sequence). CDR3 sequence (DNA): TGTGCCAGCAGCCTGGGACAGACCCTTGAAGCTTTCTTT. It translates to CASSLGQTLEAFF.

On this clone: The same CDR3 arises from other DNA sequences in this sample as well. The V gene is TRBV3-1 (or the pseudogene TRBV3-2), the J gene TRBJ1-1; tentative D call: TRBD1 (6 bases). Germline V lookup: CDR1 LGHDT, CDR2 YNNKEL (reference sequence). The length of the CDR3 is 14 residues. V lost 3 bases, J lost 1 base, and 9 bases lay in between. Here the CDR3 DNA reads TGTGCCAGCAGCCACCTACAGGGGAACACTGAAGCTTTCTTT. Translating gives CASSHLQGNTEAFF.

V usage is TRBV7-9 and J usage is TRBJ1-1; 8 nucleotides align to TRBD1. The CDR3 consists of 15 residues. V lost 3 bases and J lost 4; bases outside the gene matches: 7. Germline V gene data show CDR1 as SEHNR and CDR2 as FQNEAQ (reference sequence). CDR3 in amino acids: CASSLYRGGSTEAFF. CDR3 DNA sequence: TGTGCCAGCAGCTTGTACAGGGGGGGTAGCACTGAAGCTTTCTTT.

CDR3 sequence reads: CASSLGEGGYLMNTEAFF. For the CDR3, the DNA is TGCGCCAGCAGCTTGGGGGAGGGAGGGTACTTAATGAACACTGAAGCTTTCTTT. The chain combines TRBV5-1 with TRBJ1-1; D call uncertain. CDR1 is SGHRS and CDR2 is YFSETQ in the germline V gene. The V end lost 0 bases, the J end lost 0 bases, and 18 bases lay between the germline ends. The CDR3 loop spans 18 amino acids.

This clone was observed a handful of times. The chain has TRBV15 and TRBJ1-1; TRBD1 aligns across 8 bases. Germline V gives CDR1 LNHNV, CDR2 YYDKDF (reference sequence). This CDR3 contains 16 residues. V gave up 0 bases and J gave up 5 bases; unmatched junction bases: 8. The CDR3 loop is CATSRDSGQVGTEAFF. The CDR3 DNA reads TGTGCCACCAGCAGAGATTCGGGACAGGTTGGAACTGAAGCTTTCTTT. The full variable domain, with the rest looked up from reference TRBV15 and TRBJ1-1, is DAMVIQNPRYQVTQFGKPVTLSCSQTLNHNVMYWYQQKSSQAPKLLFHYYDKDFNNEADTPDNFQSRRPNTSFCFLDIRSPGLGDTAMYLCATSRDSGQVGTEAFFGQGTRLTVV.

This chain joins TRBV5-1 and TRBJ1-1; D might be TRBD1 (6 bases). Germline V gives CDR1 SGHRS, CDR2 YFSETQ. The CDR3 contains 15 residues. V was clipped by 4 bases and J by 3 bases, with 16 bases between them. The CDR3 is CASSPAGGRDTEAFF. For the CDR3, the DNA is TGCGCCAGCAGCCCGGCGGGGGGCAGGGACACTGAAGCTTTCTTT.

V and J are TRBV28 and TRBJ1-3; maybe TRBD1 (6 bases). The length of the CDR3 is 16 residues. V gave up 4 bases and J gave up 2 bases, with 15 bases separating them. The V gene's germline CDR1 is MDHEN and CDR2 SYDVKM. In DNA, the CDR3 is TGTGCCAGCAGTTCCTATGGGACAAGCCCTGGAAACACCATATATTTT. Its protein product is CASSSYGTSPGNTIYF. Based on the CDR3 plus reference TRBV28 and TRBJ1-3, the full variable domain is DVKVTQSSRYLVKRTGEKVFLECVQDMDHENMFWYRQDPGLGLRLIYFSYDVKMKEKGDIPEGYSVSREKKERFSLILESASTNQTSMYLCASSSYGTSPGNTIYFGEGSWLTVV.